A single sample is the source of the 10 T cell receptor beta chains below, sequenced in a study of Graves' ophthalmopathy and Graves' hyperthyroidism. RNA served as the template for amplifying TCR beta CDR3 regions. Second-round multiplex PCR followed a first-round RT-PCR using HTBI primers. In TCRdb, the multiplex PCR reads were re-called with MiXCR into one record per CDR3 protein. Here the sample spans a few hundred thousand distinct CDR3 sequences, roughly 21% being singletons. The specimen was peripheral blood. The receptors come from a woman between 18 and 29 years old with stable Graves' hyperthyroidism.

The CDR3 loop reads CSAPLSSGGAETQYF. As DNA, the CDR3 is TGCAGTGCTCCGTTGTCTAGCGGGGGGGCGGAGACCCAGTACTTC. The J gene is TRBJ2-5, the V gene TRBV20-1, with 12 bases that match TRBD2. With V trimmed by 5 bases and J by 5 bases, 9 bases remained unmatched. Germline assignment: CDR1 DFQATT and CDR2 SNEGSKA (reference sequence). This CDR3 region has 15 residues.

At least ten counts were recorded for this clonotype. The rearrangement links TRBV19 to TRBJ2-5, with D possibly matching TRBD1 (6 bases). The germline V gene encodes CDR1 LNHDA and CDR2 SQIVND (reference sequence). V shed 7 bases and J shed 9 bases, with 12 bases lying between them. The CDR3 consists of 11 residues. CDR3 sequence (DNA): TGTGCCAGTAAAGCAGGGGCGGCCCAGTACTTC. Its protein is CASKAGAAQYF. Based on the CDR3 plus reference TRBV19 and TRBJ2-5, the full variable domain is DGGITQSPKYLFRKEGQNVTLSCEQNLNHDAMYWYRQDPGQGLRLIYYSQIVNDFQKGDIAEGYSVSREKKESFPLTVTSAQKNPTAFYLCASKAGAAQYFGPGTRLLVL.

This clonotype was recorded many times. The chain combines TRBV6-1 with TRBJ2-7, with D possibly matching TRBD1 (5 bases). Germline CDR1 reads MNHNS; CDR2 reads SASEGT. Trimming removed 4 bases at V and 5 bases at J, with 15 bases between. CDR3 length equals 14 residues. CDR3 DNA: TGTGCCAGCAGTGGTGGAAGAAGGGGAAACGAGCAGTACTTC. It translates to CASSGGRRGNEQYF.

The V gene is TRBV6-1, the J gene TRBJ1-1; 9 bases are a match to TRBD1. The germline CDR1 and CDR2 sequences are MNHNS and SASEGT. Losses at the gene ends were 5 bases for V and 1 base for J; bases not matched to a gene: 5. The CDR3 consists of 15 residues. DNA of the CDR3: TGTGCCAGCAGTCTCCGGACAGGGGCGAACACTGAAGCTTTCTTT. It codes for CASSLRTGANTEAFF.

Of note for this clonotype: A read error is likely, as this CDR3 ends without the conserved phenylalanine or tryptophan. The rearrangement joins TRBV7-9 to TRBJ1-6, with no clear D. The germline CDR1 and CDR2 sequences are SEHNR and FQNEAQ (reference sequence). The CDR3 is 14 residues long. The CDR3 sequence: CVSSLTGGNSPLHS. The CDR3 nucleotides read TGTGTCAGCAGCTTAACGGGAGGAAATTCACCCCTCCACTCT.

Only a few counts were recorded for this clonotype. This chain links TRBV4-1 with TRBJ2-7; possibly TRBD1 for D (5 bases). CDR3 length: 12 residues. In germline, CDR1 is MGHRA, CDR2 YSYEKL. V was pared by 5 bases and J by 7 bases, with 12 bases between. This CDR3 is CASSSRKGEQYF. CDR3 in DNA: TGCGCCAGCAGCTCGCGGAAGGGGGAGCAGTACTTC.

The J gene is TRBJ2-3, the V gene TRBV7-3, with a tentative D call TRBD2 (5 bases). Between the trimmed V and J ends, which lost 0 bases and 1 base, there was a span of 8 bases. Germline V gene lookup returns CDR1 SGHTA and CDR2 FQGTGA. The CDR3 spans 15 residues. The CDR3 loop is CASSLTGARTDTQYF. DNA for the CDR3: TGTGCCAGCAGCTTAACGGGAGCCCGCACAGATACGCAGTATTTT. Based on the CDR3 plus reference TRBV7-3 and TRBJ2-3, the full variable domain is GAGVSQTPSNKVTEKGKYVELRCDPISGHTALYWYRQSLGQGPEFLIYFQGTGAADDSGLPNDRFFAVRPEGSVSTLKIQRTERGDSAVYLCASSLTGARTDTQYFGPGTRLTVL.

This clonotype showed up many times. The chain is built from TRBV6-2 or TRBV6-3 and TRBJ2-7; 8 positions match TRBD2. CDR1 is MNHEY and CDR2 is SVGEGT in the germline V gene. This CDR3 is built from 14 residues. J was trimmed by 0 bases and V by 7 bases; bases with no gene match: 5. CDR3 DNA: TGTGCCAGCAACTTAGCGGGACCCTCCTACGAGCAGTACTTC. Translating gives CASNLAGPSYEQYF.

At least ten counts were recorded for this clonotype. V is TRBV5-1 and J is TRBJ2-7; D unclear. The V gene's germline CDR1 is SGHRS and CDR2 YFSETQ. The CDR3 is 12 residues long. V lost 4 bases and J 5 bases, leaving 10 bases between the germline ends. The CDR3 is CASSVSSDEQYF. The CDR3 DNA reads TGCGCCAGCAGCGTATCTTCGGACGAGCAGTACTTC.

In its sample, this clonotype was seen many times. This sequence joins TRBV2 and TRBJ2-7; D is ambiguous. Trimming shortened V by 4 bases and J by 6 bases, and 7 bases separated the two germline ends. This CDR3 has 11 amino acids. CDR1 and CDR2 from the germline V gene are SNHLY and FYNNEI. Here the CDR3 reads CASSVTGEQYF. CDR3 sequence (DNA): TGTGCCAGCAGTGTGACGGGCGAGCAGTACTTC.